This is a list of T cell receptor beta chains from one sample in a study of shared clonotypes between healthy human individuals. Assay used: immunoSEQ multiplex PCR; TCRdb lists only in-frame clones, some missing. The table shows some 2 million clones, with approximately 94% occurring only once. Sequencing was performed on naive CD8+ T cells sorted from blood. These receptor sequences come from a man aged 18 to 35 in good health. Both conserved end residues are part of each CDR3. D genes are given only for firm matches. For some rows the clone size is stated as once, few or many, or as a class when expanded; others skip it.

d_call	j_call	clone_size	v_call	cdr3_aa	cdr3_nt
TRBD1	TRBJ1-1	-	TRBV5-6	CASSLSYKDRGRTEAFF	TGTGCCAGCAGCTTGTCGTATAAGGACAGGGGCAGGACTGAAGCTTTCTTT
TRBD1	TRBJ2-1	-	TRBV10-3	CAIQTTGGGEQFF	TGTGCCATCCAAACGACAGGGGGAGGTGAGCAGTTCTTC
-	TRBJ1-1	-	TRBV5-3	CARKHGYREARGKAFF	TGTGCCAGAAAACACGGCTATCGGGAGGCCCGTGGGAAAGCTTTCTTT
-	TRBJ2-7	-	TRBV29-1	CSVGRTDGYEQYF	TGCAGCGTTGGTCGGACAGACGGCTACGAGCAGTACTTC
-	TRBJ2-1	-	TRBV9	CASSVGGAGEQFF	TGTGCCAGCAGCGTAGGAGGGGCGGGTGAGCAGTTCTTC
-	TRBJ2-1	-	TRBV10-3	CAISVAEPNEQFF	TGTGCCATCAGTGTGGCCGAACCCAATGAGCAGTTCTTC
TRBD2	TRBJ2-7	-	TRBV9	CASSPLGTSGYEQYF	TGTGCCAGCAGCCCTCTGGGGACTAGCGGCTACGAGCAGTACTTC
-	TRBJ2-2	-	TRBV4-2	CASSLQGNTGELFF	TGTGCCAGCAGCTTGCAGGGGAACACCGGGGAGCTGTTTTTT
TRBD2	TRBJ2-7	-	TRBV6-6	CASSKTLAGGDYEQYF	TGTGCCAGCAGTAAGACACTAGCGGGAGGGGACTACGAGCAGTACTTC
-	TRBJ1-1	-	TRBV5-6	CASSLLVGQVTEAFF	TGTGCCAGCAGCTTGCTGGTGGGGCAGGTCACTGAAGCTTTCTTT
TRBD2	TRBJ2-7	-	TRBV19	CASTLAGGLGEQYF	TGTGCCAGTACCTTAGCGGGAGGCCTGGGCGAGCAGTACTTC
-	TRBJ2-7	-	TRBV27	CASSWGSATYEQYF	TGTGCCAGCAGTTGGGGTTCCGCCACCTACGAGCAGTACTTC
TRBD1	TRBJ2-7	-	TRBV27	CASSLAPQGNEQYF	TGTGCCAGCAGTTTGGCCCCACAGGGGAACGAGCAGTACTTC
-	TRBJ2-1	-	TRBV2	CASSALRDLPYNEQFF	TGTGCCAGCAGCGCCCTTAGGGACCTCCCTTACAATGAGCAGTTCTTC
TRBD2	TRBJ2-3	once	TRBV7-9	CASSPVAGVTQYF	TGTGCCAGCAGCCCGGTAGCGGGAGTTACGCAGTATTTT
-	TRBJ2-5	-	TRBV7-8	CASSLVFETQYF	TGTGCCAGCAGCTTAGTGTTTGAGACCCAGTACTTC
-	TRBJ2-1	-	TRBV27	CASSPWVAYNEQFF	TGTGCCAGCAGTCCCTGGGTCGCCTACAATGAGCAGTTCTTC
TRBD2	TRBJ2-3	-	TRBV6-1	CASSELVAGEADTQYF	TGTGCCAGCAGTGAATTGGTAGCGGGGGAAGCAGATACGCAGTATTTT
TRBD1	TRBJ2-3	-	TRBV5-6	CASSLAGQGPDTQYF	TGTGCCAGCAGCTTGGCGGGACAGGGCCCCGATACGCAGTATTTT
-	TRBJ1-6	few	TRBV4-1	CASSQDGGSPLHF	TGCGCCAGCAGCCAAGATGGTGGATCACCCCTCCACTTT
-	TRBJ2-3	-	TRBV9	CASSVDPGLLLDTQYF	TGTGCCAGCAGCGTCGACCCGGGACTGCTACTAGATACGCAGTATTTT
-	TRBJ2-7	once	TRBV6-1	CASSEGGGMSSYEQYF	TGTGCCAGCAGTGAAGGTGGAGGGATGAGCTCCTACGAGCAGTACTTC
-	TRBJ1-1	-	TRBV10-2	CASRYTENTEAFF	TGCGCCAGCAGGTACACGGAGAACACTGAAGCTTTCTTT
-	TRBJ1-1	few	TRBV9	CASSVGPEAFF	TGTGCCAGCAGCGTGGGACCTGAAGCTTTCTTT
TRBD1	TRBJ2-3	-	TRBV11-2	CASRYPGQGTDTQYF	TGTGCCAGCAGATATCCGGGACAGGGCACAGATACGCAGTATTTT
-	TRBJ2-7	-	TRBV5-6	CASSPYPGSYEQYF	TGTGCCAGCAGCCCTTATCCCGGCTCCTACGAGCAGTACTTC
-	TRBJ2-5	-	TRBV6-5	CASSYDRNQETQYF	TGTGCCAGCAGTTATGACAGAAACCAAGAGACCCAGTACTTC
TRBD1	TRBJ1-4	once	TRBV7-3	CASSPGQGDEKLFF	TGTGCCAGCAGCCCGGGACAGGGGGATGAAAAACTGTTTTTT
-	TRBJ2-1	-	TRBV6-5	CASSFTGNSRYNEQFF	TGTGCCAGCAGTTTTACCGGGAACTCGAGATACAATGAGCAGTTCTTC
TRBD1	TRBJ1-6	-	TRBV12-5	CASGRTGVSYNSPLHF	TGTGCTAGTGGAAGGACAGGGGTATCCTATAATTCACCCCTCCACTTT
TRBD2	TRBJ2-1	-	TRBV6-1	CASSELASGSYNEQFF	TGTGCCAGCAGTGAACTCGCTAGCGGGAGTTACAATGAGCAGTTCTTC
TRBD2	TRBJ2-5	few	TRBV7-6	CASSSLAGAETQYF	TGTGCCAGCAGCTCGCTAGCGGGGGCAGAGACCCAGTACTTC
-	TRBJ1-2	-	TRBV10-1	CASSEFGDYGYTF	TGCGCCAGCAGTGAATTCGGGGACTATGGCTACACCTTC
-	TRBJ1-1	-	TRBV19	CASSIKRGEAFF	TGTGCCAGTAGTATAAAACGGGGTGAAGCTTTCTTT
-	TRBJ2-3	-	TRBV13	CASSLEGGTDTQYF	TGTGCCAGCAGCTTGGAGGGGGGCACGGATACGCAGTATTTT
-	TRBJ2-1	-	TRBV5-6	CASSLAQDDEQFF	TGTGCCAGCAGCTTGGCACAGGATGATGAGCAGTTCTTC
TRBD1	TRBJ2-7	-	TRBV6-6	CASSYGTGPISYEQYF	TGTGCCAGCAGTTACGGGACAGGCCCGATCTCCTACGAGCAGTACTTC
TRBD1	TRBJ2-7	-	TRBV2	CASSYRGTNSYEQYF	TGTGCCAGCAGCTACAGGGGGACCAACTCCTACGAGCAGTACTTC
TRBD1	TRBJ1-5	-	TRBV4-1	CASSSLQGDQPQHF	TGCGCCAGCAGCAGCCTCCAGGGGGATCAGCCCCAGCATTTT
-	TRBJ1-2	-	TRBV5-4	CASRYPGSPGYTF	TGTGCCAGCAGATATCCAGGGTCGCCTGGCTACACCTTC
-	TRBJ2-1	-	TRBV7-9	CASSFMVDSYNEQFF	TGTGCCAGCAGTTTCATGGTTGACTCCTACAATGAGCAGTTCTTC
-	TRBJ2-7	-	TRBV27	CASSPSQGEGSYEQYF	TGTGCCAGCAGTCCGTCACAGGGAGAGGGCTCCTACGAGCAGTACTTC
-	TRBJ2-1	-	TRBV29-1	CSVEYRSYNEQFF	TGCAGCGTTGAGTACAGGTCGTACAATGAGCAGTTCTTC
TRBD1	TRBJ1-2	-	TRBV6-1	CASILSRGPNYGYTF	TGTGCCAGCATCCTAAGCAGGGGGCCAAACTATGGCTACACCTTC
TRBD1	TRBJ2-1	-	TRBV7-6	CASSSWTGGAGNEQFF	TGTGCCAGCAGCTCATGGACAGGGGGCGCAGGGAATGAGCAGTTCTTC
-	TRBJ1-4	-	TRBV28	CASSLGEKLFF	TGTGCCAGCAGTTTGGGCGAAAAACTGTTTTTT
-	TRBJ2-2	-	TRBV28	CASSFRTGELFF	TGTGCCAGCAGTTTTCGAACCGGGGAGCTGTTTTTT
-	TRBJ2-7	-	TRBV5-1	CASSPVETTYEQYF	TGCGCCAGCAGCCCAGTGGAGACGACCTACGAGCAGTACTTC
-	TRBJ2-7	-	TRBV6-5	CASSSELSGSSEQYF	TGTGCCAGCAGTTCCGAACTATCAGGGTCCTCCGAGCAGTACTTC
-	TRBJ1-1	-	TRBV7-9	CASNDRGTEAFF	TGTGCCAGCAACGATAGGGGAACTGAAGCTTTCTTT
-	TRBJ2-7	-	TRBV27	CASSYLGSYEQYF	TGTGCCAGCAGTTACCTGGGCAGCTACGAGCAGTACTTC
TRBD1	TRBJ2-2	-	TRBV4-1	CASSQQTGWAGELFF	TGCGCCAGCAGCCAACAGACAGGGTGGGCCGGGGAGCTGTTTTTT
TRBD2	TRBJ2-7	few	TRBV4-1	CASSQLAGGSYEQYF	TGCGCCAGCAGCCAACTAGCGGGGGGCTCCTACGAGCAGTACTTC
TRBD2	TRBJ2-2	-	TRBV29-1	CSVEGLAGANTGELFF	TGCAGCGTTGAAGGCCTAGCGGGGGCTAACACCGGGGAGCTGTTTTTT
TRBD2	TRBJ2-1	-	TRBV27	CASSLAGETHNEQFF	TGTGCCAGCAGTTTAGCGGGAGAGACGCACAATGAGCAGTTCTTC
TRBD2	TRBJ2-7	-	TRBV4-3	CASSSGLAAYEQYF	TGCGCCAGCAGCTCAGGACTAGCGGCCTACGAGCAGTACTTC
-	TRBJ2-7	-	TRBV27	CASSFGRRSHEQYF	TGTGCCAGCAGTTTCGGCCGGCGTAGCCACGAGCAGTACTTC
TRBD2	TRBJ2-7	-	TRBV7-9	CASSVRPRTSGDVYEQYF	TGTGCCAGCAGCGTAAGACCTCGGACTAGCGGGGATGTCTACGAGCAGTACTTC
TRBD1	TRBJ2-7	-	TRBV2	CASSQFPSGQLHYEQYF	TGTGCCAGCAGCCAATTTCCGTCGGGACAGTTACACTACGAGCAGTACTTC
-	TRBJ2-7	-	TRBV5-1	CASSFNRAGEQYF	TGCGCCAGCAGCTTTAACAGGGCCGGCGAGCAGTACTTC